This T cell receptor beta chain comes out of a study of blood T cell repertoires in COVID-19. Study as a whole: Samples of COVID-19 (acute and convalescent) were obtained from the United States, Italy and Spain. The cDNA or gDNA used as material had been derived from T cells, B-cell-depleted T cells, or PBMCs.

The V and J ends lost 3 bases and 4 bases respectively, with 11 bases between them. Looked up from germline, CDR1 is KGHSH and CDR2 is LQKENI. This CDR3 has 14 residues. Methods used by the authors: How many nucleated cells were present was estimated from reference gene primer amplification. This table comes from immunoSEQ multiplex PCR, and its TCRdb copy is limited to in-frame clones, with some not included. Clonal size and the V and J genes are those of that table, whereas D and trimming came from the DNA. The sample includes approximately 350,000 clones, 83% of them seen just once. The clonotype was recovered from a man aged 25-45 years with active or convalescent COVID-19. The specimen was peripheral blood. This rearrangement joins TRBV18 to TRBJ2-3; D ambiguous. The DNA of the CDR3 is TGTGCCAGCTCACCTACTCGCGACTCAGATACGCAGTATTTT. Translating it yields CASSPTRDSDTQYF.